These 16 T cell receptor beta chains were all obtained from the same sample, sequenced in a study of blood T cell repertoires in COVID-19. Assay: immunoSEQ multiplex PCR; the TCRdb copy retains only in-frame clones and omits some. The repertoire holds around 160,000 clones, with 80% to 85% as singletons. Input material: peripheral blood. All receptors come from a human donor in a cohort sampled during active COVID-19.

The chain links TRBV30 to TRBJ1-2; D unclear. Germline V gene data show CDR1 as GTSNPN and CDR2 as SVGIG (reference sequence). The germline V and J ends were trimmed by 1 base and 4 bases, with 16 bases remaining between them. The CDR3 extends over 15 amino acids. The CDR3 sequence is CAWSEGTGGGYGYTF. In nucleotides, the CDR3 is TGTGCCTGGAGTGAAGGTACTGGCGGTGGCTATGGCTACACCTTC.

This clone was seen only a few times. CDR3 loop: CASSIDRGNTEAFF. The CDR3 nucleotides read TGTGCCAGTAGTATTGACAGAGGGAACACTGAAGCTTTCTTT. V is TRBV19 and J is TRBJ1-1; a weak D match, TRBD1 (5 bases). The CDR3 totals 14 residues. The V and J ends lost 3 bases and 1 base respectively, with 9 bases between them. Germline V gene lookup returns CDR1 LNHDA and CDR2 SQIVND (reference sequence).

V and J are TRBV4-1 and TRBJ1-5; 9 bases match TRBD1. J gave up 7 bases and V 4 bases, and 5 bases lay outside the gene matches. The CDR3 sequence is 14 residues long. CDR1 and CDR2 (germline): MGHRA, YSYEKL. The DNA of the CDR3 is TGCGCCAGCAGCCGAGACAGGGGGATACAGCCCCAGCATTTT. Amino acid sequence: CASSRDRGIQPQHF.

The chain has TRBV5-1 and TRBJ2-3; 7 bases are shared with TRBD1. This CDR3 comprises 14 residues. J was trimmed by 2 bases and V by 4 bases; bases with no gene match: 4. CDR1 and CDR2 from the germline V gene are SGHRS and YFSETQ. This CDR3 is CASSPGQDTDTQYF. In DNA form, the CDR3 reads TGCGCCAGCAGCCCTGGACAGGACACAGATACGCAGTATTTT.

The DNA for the CDR3 is TGCGCCAGCAGCCAAGATCCGACTAGCGGTCTACAAGAGCAGTACTTC. It encodes CASSQDPTSGLQEQYF. The chain uses TRBV4-1 and TRBJ2-7, with 9 bases that match TRBD2. The CDR3 runs 16 residues. Unmatched junction bases numbered 10, after V lost 0 bases and J lost 7 bases. Germline V CDR1 and CDR2: MGHRA, YSYEKL.

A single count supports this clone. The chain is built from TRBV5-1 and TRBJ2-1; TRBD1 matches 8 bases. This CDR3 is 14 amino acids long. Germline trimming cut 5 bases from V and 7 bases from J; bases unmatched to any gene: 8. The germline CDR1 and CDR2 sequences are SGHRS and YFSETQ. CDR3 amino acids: CASSSGTGSNEQFF. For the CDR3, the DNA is TGCGCCAGCAGTTCCGGGACAGGATCGAATGAGCAGTTCTTC.

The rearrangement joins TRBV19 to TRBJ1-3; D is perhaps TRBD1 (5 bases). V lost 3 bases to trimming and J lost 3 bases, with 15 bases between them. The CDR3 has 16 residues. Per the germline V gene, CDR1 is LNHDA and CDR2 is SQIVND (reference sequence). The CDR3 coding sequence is TGTGCCAGTAGTATGGGCACAGGTTTACGTGGAAACACCATATATTTT. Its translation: CASSMGTGLRGNTIYF.

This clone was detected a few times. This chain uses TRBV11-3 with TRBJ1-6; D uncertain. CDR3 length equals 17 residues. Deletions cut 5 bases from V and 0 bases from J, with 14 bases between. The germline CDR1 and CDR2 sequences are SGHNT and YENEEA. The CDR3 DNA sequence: TGTGCCAGCAGCCCCCCCGAGGCGTCCTCCTATAATTCACCCCTCCACTTT. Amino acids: CASSPPEASSYNSPLHF. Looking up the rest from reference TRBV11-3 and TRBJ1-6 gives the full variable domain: EAGVVQSPRYKIIEKKQPVAFWCNPISGHNTLYWYLQNLGQGPELLIRYENEEAVDDSQLPKDRFSAERLKGVDSTLKIQPAELGDSAVYLCASSPPEASSYNSPLHFGNGTRLTVT.

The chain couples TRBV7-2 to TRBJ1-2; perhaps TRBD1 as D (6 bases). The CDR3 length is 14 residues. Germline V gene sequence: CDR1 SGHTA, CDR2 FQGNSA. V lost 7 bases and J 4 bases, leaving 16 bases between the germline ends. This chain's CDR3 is CASTGGQGSYGYTF. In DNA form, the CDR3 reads TGTGCCAGCACCGGGGGGCAGGGGAGCTATGGCTACACCTTC.

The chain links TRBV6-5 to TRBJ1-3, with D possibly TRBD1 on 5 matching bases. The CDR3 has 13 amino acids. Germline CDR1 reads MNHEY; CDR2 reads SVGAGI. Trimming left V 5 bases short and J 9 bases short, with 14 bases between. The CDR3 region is CASSPPGLPTIYF. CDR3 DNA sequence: TGTGCCAGCAGTCCTCCGGGACTCCCCACCATATATTTT.

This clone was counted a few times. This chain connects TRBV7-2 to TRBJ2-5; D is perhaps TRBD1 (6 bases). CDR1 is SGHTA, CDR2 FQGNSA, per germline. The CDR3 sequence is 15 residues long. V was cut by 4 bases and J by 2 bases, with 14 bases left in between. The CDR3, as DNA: TGTGCCAGCAGCTATGGACAGAAAAAACAAGAGACCCAGTACTTC. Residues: CASSYGQKKQETQYF.

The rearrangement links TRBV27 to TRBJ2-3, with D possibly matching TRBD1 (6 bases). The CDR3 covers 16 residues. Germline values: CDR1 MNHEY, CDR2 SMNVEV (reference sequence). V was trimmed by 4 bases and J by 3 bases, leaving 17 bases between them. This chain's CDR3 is CASSSQTGEWTDTQYF. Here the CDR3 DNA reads TGTGCCAGCAGTTCCCAGACAGGCGAGTGGACAGATACGCAGTATTTT.

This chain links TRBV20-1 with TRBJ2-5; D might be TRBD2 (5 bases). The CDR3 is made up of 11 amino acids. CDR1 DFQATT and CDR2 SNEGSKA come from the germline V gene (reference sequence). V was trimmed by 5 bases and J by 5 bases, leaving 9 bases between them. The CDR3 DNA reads TGCAGTGCTGGGAGAGGGGAGACCCAGTACTTC. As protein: CSAGRGETQYF.

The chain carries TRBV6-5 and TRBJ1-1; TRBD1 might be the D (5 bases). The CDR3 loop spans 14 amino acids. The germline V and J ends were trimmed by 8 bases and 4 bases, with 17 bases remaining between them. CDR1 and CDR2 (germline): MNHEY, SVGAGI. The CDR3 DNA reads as TGTGCCAGCTTATTAACCGGGGGAGGCACTGAAGCTTTCTTT. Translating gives CASLLTGGGTEAFF.

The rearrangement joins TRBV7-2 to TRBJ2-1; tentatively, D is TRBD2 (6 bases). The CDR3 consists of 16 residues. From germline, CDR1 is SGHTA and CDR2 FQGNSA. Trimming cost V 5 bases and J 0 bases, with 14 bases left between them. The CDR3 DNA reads TGTGCCAGCAGCCGTACTAGCTCCCCCTCCTACAATGAGCAGTTCTTC. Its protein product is CASSRTSSPSYNEQFF.

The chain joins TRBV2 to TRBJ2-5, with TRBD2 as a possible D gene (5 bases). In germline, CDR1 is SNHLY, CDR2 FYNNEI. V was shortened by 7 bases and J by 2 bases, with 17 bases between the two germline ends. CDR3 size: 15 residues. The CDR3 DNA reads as TGTGCCAGCAAGGAAGGAAACGGGGTACAAGAGACCCAGTACTTC. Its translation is CASKEGNGVQETQYF.